Listed here are 26 T cell receptor beta chains from one sample, sequenced in a study of T cells in Graves' hyperthyroidism and ophthalmopathy. Using RNA transcripts as the source, TCR beta CDR3 regions were amplified. In the first-round RT-PCR of the TCR CDR3, the HTBI primer set was used. A single record per CDR3 protein comes from TCRdb applying MiXCR to the multiplex PCR reads. The repertoire consists of around 720,000 distinct CDR3 sequences, with 35% occurring once and the leading ten covering around 30%. Source material: blood. The source of these receptors is a woman aged 40 to 50 with Graves' hyperthyroidism.

This clonotype has a count of ten or more. V gene TRBV29-1 combines with J gene TRBJ1-1; the D is unclear. V shed 3 bases and J shed 0 bases, with 11 bases lying between them. Germline V CDR1 and CDR2: SQVTM, ANQGSEA. The CDR3 runs 14 residues. The CDR3 region has the DNA TGCAGCGTTGACGGCGCAGAGATGAACACTGAAGCTTTCTTT. Protein: CSVDGAEMNTEAFF.

Of note for this clonotype: A read error is possible here, since a much larger clone lies one base away. The chain carries TRBV12-3 or TRBV12-4 and TRBJ1-6; D unclear. Trimming stripped 6 bases from V and 6 bases from J, with 18 bases between. The CDR3 spans 16 residues. The CDR3 is CASRPLSGVSNSPLHF. The CDR3 nucleotides are TGTGCCAGCAGACCCCTTTCTGGGGTCTCTAATTCACCCCTCCACTTT.

The rearrangement links TRBV16 to TRBJ1-1, with D perhaps TRBD1 (6 bases). V lost 4 bases, J lost 3 bases, and 15 bases lay in between. The CDR3 covers 15 residues. Germline CDR1 reads KGHSY; CDR2 reads FQNENV. The CDR3 DNA is TGTGCCAGCAGCCTAGTCAAGACAGGTCACACTGAAGCTTTCTTT. This gives the protein CASSLVKTGHTEAFF.

The chain joins TRBV12-3 or TRBV12-4 to TRBJ2-3, with D tentatively TRBD2 (6 bases). The CDR3 covers 16 residues. As DNA, the CDR3 is TGTGCTAGTGGTTTGGGAGCGGGTTTACACACAGATACGCAGTATTTT. This sequence encodes CASGLGAGLHTDTQYF.

The CDR3 spells CASSGILTDTQYF. The CDR3 DNA reads as TGTGCCAGCAGTGGAATACTCACAGATACGCAGTATTTT. The V and J genes are TRBV2 and TRBJ2-3; unclear D gene. Trimming shortened V by 4 bases and J by 2 bases, and 7 bases separated the two germline ends. Germline CDR1 reads SNHLY; CDR2 reads FYNNEI. The CDR3 is made up of 13 amino acids.

The sample holds many counts of this clonotype. The V gene is TRBV10-3, the J gene TRBJ2-7; D call uncertain. The germline V and J ends were trimmed by 7 bases and 2 bases, with 12 bases remaining between them. This CDR3 has 13 residues. Germline CDR1 is ENHRY and CDR2 is SYGVKD. The CDR3 region is CAIKISVTYEQYF. The CDR3 nucleotides are TGTGCCATCAAAATTTCGGTCACCTACGAGCAGTACTTC.

The chain couples TRBV4-2 to TRBJ1-5; a weak D match, TRBD1 (5 bases). Trimming cost V 0 bases and J 4 bases, with 16 bases left between them. The CDR3 consists of 17 residues. Looked up from germline, CDR1 is LGHNA and CDR2 is YNFKEQ. This chain's CDR3 is CASSQEGEARGNQPQHF. The CDR3 DNA follows: TGTGCCAGCAGCCAAGAGGGGGAGGCACGAGGGAATCAGCCCCAGCATTTT.

DNA for the CDR3: TGTGCCAGTAGTAAGCATCCAGTCGCTTTCTTT. It translates to CASSKHPVAFF. The rearrangement links TRBV19 to TRBJ1-1; D remains ambiguous. Germline V lookup: CDR1 LNHDA, CDR2 SQIVND (reference sequence). V was clipped by 4 bases and J by 11 bases, with 11 bases between them. The CDR3 covers 11 residues.

The table lists this clonotype with many counts. The rearrangement uses TRBV7-9 and TRBJ1-1, with unresolved D. Germline loops: CDR1 SEHNR, CDR2 FQNEAQ (reference sequence). The V end lost 2 bases, the J end lost 3 bases, and 13 bases lay between the germline ends. The CDR3 covers 15 residues. The chain's CDR3 is CASSLYTNEDTEAFF. In DNA form, the CDR3 reads TGTGCCAGCAGCTTATACACCAACGAGGACACTGAAGCTTTCTTT.

This clonotype was seen at least ten times. The gene calls are TRBV4-3 and TRBJ1-4; 7 nucleotides line up with TRBD1. V trimming: 4 bases; J trimming: 3 bases; junction bases outside the gene matches: 5. The CDR3 contains 15 residues. Germline V lookup: CDR1 LGHNA, CDR2 YSLEER. In DNA form, the CDR3 reads TGCGCCAGCAGCCGGTCCGGGACAGCTAATGAAAAACTGTTTTTT. This translates into CASSRSGTANEKLFF.

This clonotype turned up a few times. The chain is built from TRBV7-8 and TRBJ1-5; no clear D. CDR1 is SGHVS and CDR2 is FQNEAQ in the germline V gene. Between the trimmed V and J ends, which lost 5 bases and 2 bases, there was a span of 19 bases. The CDR3 covers 17 residues. CDR3 amino acids: CASSQDRGRGGNQPQHF. The CDR3 nucleotides read TGTGCCAGCAGCCAAGATCGCGGGCGGGGAGGCAATCAGCCCCAGCATTTT. The full variable domain, its missing parts supplied by reference TRBV7-8 and TRBJ1-5, is GAGVSQSPRYKVAKRGQDVALRCDPISGHVSLFWYQQALGQGPEFLTYFQNEAQLDKSGLPSDRFFAERPEGSVSTLKIQRTQQEDSAVYLCASSQDRGRGGNQPQHFGDGTRLSIL.

The rearrangement uses TRBV7-2 and TRBJ2-7; D is uncertain. Germline V gene lookup returns CDR1 SGHTA and CDR2 FQGNSA. With 8 bases removed from V and 7 bases from J, the gap between germline ends came to 18 bases. The CDR3 has 13 residues. Here the CDR3 reads CASGRAKVYEQYF. In DNA, the CDR3 is TGTGCCAGCGGACGAGCGAAAGTCTATGAGCAGTACTTC.

This clonotype was observed many times. J is TRBJ2-5 and V is TRBV10-3, with D possibly matching TRBD1 (6 bases). Trimming cost V 2 bases and J 3 bases, with 16 bases left between them. The CDR3 has 16 residues. Germline-derived CDR1 and CDR2 are ENHRY and SYGVKD. This CDR3 reads CAISEEKGWDKETQYF. The CDR3 DNA reads as TGTGCCATCAGTGAGGAGAAGGGGTGGGACAAAGAGACCCAGTACTTC.

Ten or more counts support this clonotype. The rearrangement links TRBV11-2 to TRBJ1-2; D is unresolved. The CDR3 has 16 residues. Looked up from germline, CDR1 is SGHAT and CDR2 is FQNNGV. V lost 5 bases and J lost 0, with 16 bases in between. Here the CDR3 reads CASSQSGRQANYGYTF. The CDR3 DNA sequence: TGTGCCAGCAGCCAGTCGGGTCGGCAAGCTAACTATGGCTACACCTTC.

This clonotype came up a few times. A read error may be the cause here, since a much bigger clone is one base away. The CDR3 nucleotides read TGTGCCAGCAGTGAGACAGGGGGGAGCTATGGCTACACCTTC. It yields the protein CASSETGGSYGYTF. V usage is TRBV25-1 and J usage is TRBJ1-2; 9 bases fit TRBD1. This CDR3 region has 14 residues. Germline-derived CDR1 and CDR2 are MGHDK and SYGVNS. V lost 3 bases to trimming and J lost 4 bases; unmatched junction nucleotides: 3.

The chain has TRBV7-2 and TRBJ1-3, with 7 bases lining up with TRBD1. V was clipped by 8 bases and J by 1 base; unmatched bases: 26. The CDR3 sequence is 21 residues long. Looked up from germline, CDR1 is SGHTA and CDR2 is FQGNSA. DNA for the CDR3: TGTGCCAGCGCCCTTCCCCCGTGGGCCTCGACAGGGCAGCGTTCTGGAAACACCATATATTTT. The encoded protein is CASALPPWASTGQRSGNTIYF. Together with reference TRBV7-2 and TRBJ1-3, the CDR3 gives the full variable domain: GAGVSQSPSNKVTEKGKDVELRCDPISGHTALYWYRQSLGQGLEFLIYFQGNSAPDKSGLPSDRFSAERTGGSVSTLTIQRTQQEDSAVYLCASALPPWASTGQRSGNTIYFGEGSWLTVV.

The rearrangement joins TRBV10-3 to TRBJ1-5; the D gene is possibly TRBD1 (6 bases). V was pared by 8 bases and J by 5 bases, with 25 bases between. The CDR3 runs to 17 residues. Germline V gene lookup returns CDR1 ENHRY and CDR2 SYGVKD. This CDR3 is CAIGDISSQGIDQPQHF. The DNA for the CDR3 is TGTGCCATCGGAGACATCTCCTCGCAGGGGATAGATCAGCCCCAGCATTTT.

This clonotype was seen more than once but under ten times. The chain joins TRBV28 to TRBJ2-6; D ambiguous. This CDR3 spans 16 amino acids. The germline V gene has CDR1 MDHEN and CDR2 SYDVKM. V dropped 3 bases and J dropped 1 base, with 10 bases sitting between them. The CDR3, as DNA: TGTGCCAGCAGTTTGGTGTCGGAGTCTGGGGCCAACGTCCTGACTTTC. Protein sequence: CASSLVSESGANVLTF.

This clonotype was counted a few times. CDR3 sequence (DNA): TGTGCCAGCAGCGTAGGGCTGGGGGCGGGGGCCCAAGAGACCCAGTACTTC. Translation gives CASSVGLGAGAQETQYF. The chain couples TRBV9 to TRBJ2-5; D may be TRBD2 (7 bases). Germline values: CDR1 SGDLS, CDR2 YYNGEE. This CDR3 has 17 residues. Trimming removed 0 bases from V and 1 base from J, with 16 bases in between.

At least ten counts were recorded for this clonotype. The CDR3 here is CSVAAGGSYEQYF. CDR3 nucleotide sequence: TGCAGCGTTGCGGCAGGGGGGTCCTACGAGCAGTACTTC. The rearrangement joins TRBV29-1 to TRBJ2-7; D might be TRBD1 (7 bases). The CDR3 is 13 amino acids. The germline CDR1 and CDR2 sequences are SQVTM and ANQGSEA. Trimming took off 4 bases at V and 1 base at J, with 11 bases between the two ends.

Ten or more counts support this clonotype. The rearrangement links TRBV25-1 to TRBJ1-2; D not resolved. V was cut by 8 bases and J by 0 bases, with 13 bases left in between. The CDR3 loop spans 14 amino acids. Germline-derived CDR1 and CDR2 are MGHDK and SYGVNS. The CDR3 reads CASPKGFPNYGYTF. In DNA, the CDR3 is TGTGCCAGCCCGAAGGGATTTCCTAACTATGGCTACACCTTC.

This clonotype has a count of ten or more. This chain links TRBV7-2 with TRBJ2-7; D gene ambiguous. The germline gives CDR1 SGHTA, CDR2 FQGNSA. This CDR3 has 13 amino acids. The V end lost 5 bases, the J end lost 2 bases, and 10 bases lay between the germline ends. The CDR3 DNA is TGTGCCAGCAGCCCGACTCTAACCTACGAGCAGTACTTC. It yields the protein CASSPTLTYEQYF.

For the CDR3, the DNA is TGTGCCATCCTGGGCGCCGCTGGGGGAGAAAAACTGTTTTTT. Its translation is CAILGAAGGEKLFF. The chain uses TRBV10-3 and TRBJ1-4, with a tentative D call TRBD1 (5 bases). The CDR3 spans 14 residues. V was clipped by 8 bases and J by 8 bases, with 18 bases between them. Germline CDR1 and CDR2: ENHRY and SYGVKD.

This clonotype came up once. The chain combines TRBV20-1 with TRBJ1-4; TRBD1 agrees at 9 bases. The CDR3 has 16 amino acids. Germline V lookup: CDR1 DFQATT, CDR2 SNEGSKA (reference sequence). The V gene end was trimmed by 3 bases and the J gene end by 8 bases; junction bases not matched to a gene: 13. Here the CDR3 reads CSASDHGQGRSEKLFF. The CDR3, as DNA: TGCAGTGCTAGCGACCACGGACAGGGGAGAAGCGAAAAACTGTTTTTT.

In this sample, this clonotype turned up a few times. The genes are TRBV30 and TRBJ2-5; 8 positions match TRBD1. Germline values: CDR1 GTSNPN, CDR2 SVGIG (reference sequence). The CDR3 consists of 15 residues. V dropped 1 base and J dropped 5; count of bases not matched to a gene: 9. The CDR3 protein is CAWSGTGGMLETQYF. CDR3 DNA sequence: TGTGCCTGGAGTGGTACAGGGGGAATGTTGGAGACCCAGTACTTC.

Concerning this clonotype: This sequence may be a read error, since a much larger clone differs from it by one base. The chain joins TRBV2 to TRBJ1-2, with D uncertain. Germline-derived CDR1 and CDR2 are SNHLY and FYNNEI. The CDR3 contains 14 residues. V lost 4 bases to trimming and J lost 2 bases, with 11 bases between them. The CDR3 DNA sequence: TGTGCCAGCAGTGGAGCCCCGGGAAACTATGGCTACACCTTC. This codes for CASSGAPGNYGYTF.